This T cell receptor (beta chain) was identified in a study of blood T cell repertoires in COVID-19. Overall study context: Specimens from acute and convalescent COVID-19 originated in the United States, Italy and Spain.

As handled by the study authors: From reference gene primer amplification, estimates of nucleated cell counts were derived. Sequencing was performed with immunoSEQ multiplex PCR; in TCRdb, only in-frame clones are kept and a portion is missing. The V and J calls and clone size are taken from that table; D and trimming were inferred from the DNA. The data show about 100,000 clones, about 90% seen once. Germline loops: CDR1 SGHRS, CDR2 YFSETQ. This CDR3 contains 14 residues. The junction had 5 bases not matched to a gene; V was cut back by 3 bases and J by 3 bases. This receptor was taken from a man between 25 and 39 years old in a cohort sampled during active COVID-19. The material sequenced was peripheral blood. The chain carries TRBV5-1 and TRBJ2-7; 8 nucleotides match TRBD1. CDR3 in DNA: TGCGCCAGCAGCTCCATCGACAGGGGCTACGAGCAGTACTTC. Translating it yields CASSSIDRGYEQYF.